Below, one T cell receptor beta chain is given with its context. The germline CDR1 and CDR2 sequences are SGDLS and YYNGEE. The CDR3 contains 14 residues. J lost 9 bases, V lost 4 bases, and 10 bases had no gene match. Method: immunoSEQ multiplex PCR; TCRdb's copy keeps in-frame clones and lacks some. The sample gives about 78,000 clones, around 88% of which show up once; approximately 4.9% is in the top ten. This record belongs to a study of blood T cell repertoires in COVID-19. The V call is TRBV9, the J call TRBJ2-1; 7 bases fit TRBD2. The TCR sequence derives from an elderly woman with active or convalescent COVID-19. Source material: peripheral blood. The CDR3 here is CASSPRTGGIEQFF. CDR3 nucleotide sequence: TGTGCCAGCAGCCCCAGGACGGGGGGTATTGAGCAGTTCTTC. Full variable domain (rest looked up from reference TRBV9 and TRBJ2-1): DSGVTQTPKHLITATGQRVTLRCSPRSGDLSVYWYQQSLDQGLQFLIQYYNGEERAKGNILERFSAQQFPDLHSELNLSSLELGDSALYFCASSPRTGGIEQFFGPGTRLTVL.